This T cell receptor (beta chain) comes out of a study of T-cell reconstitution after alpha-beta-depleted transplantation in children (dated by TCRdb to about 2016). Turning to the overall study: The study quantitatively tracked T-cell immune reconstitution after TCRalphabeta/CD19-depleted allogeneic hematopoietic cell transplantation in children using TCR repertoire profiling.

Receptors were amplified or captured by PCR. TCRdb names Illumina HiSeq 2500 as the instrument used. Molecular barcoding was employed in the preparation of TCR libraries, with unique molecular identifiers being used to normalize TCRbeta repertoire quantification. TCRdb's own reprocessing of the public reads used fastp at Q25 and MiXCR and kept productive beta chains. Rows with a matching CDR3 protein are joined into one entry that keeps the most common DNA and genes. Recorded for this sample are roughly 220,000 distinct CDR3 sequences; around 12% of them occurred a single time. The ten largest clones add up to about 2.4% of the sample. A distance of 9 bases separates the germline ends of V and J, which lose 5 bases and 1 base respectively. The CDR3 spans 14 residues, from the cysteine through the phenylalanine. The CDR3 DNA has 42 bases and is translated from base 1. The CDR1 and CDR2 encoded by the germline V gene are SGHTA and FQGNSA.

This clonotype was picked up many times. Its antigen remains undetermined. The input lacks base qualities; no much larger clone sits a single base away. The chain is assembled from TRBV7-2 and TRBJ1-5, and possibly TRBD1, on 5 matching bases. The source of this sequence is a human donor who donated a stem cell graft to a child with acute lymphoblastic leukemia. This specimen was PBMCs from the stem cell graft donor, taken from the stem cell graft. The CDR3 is CASSVRQSNQPQHF. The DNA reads TGTGCCAGCAGCGTACGACAGAGCAATCAGCCCCAGCATTTT.